Given below is one TCR beta chain in context. The data stem from a study of blood T cell repertoires in COVID-19. On the study more broadly: Researchers got acute and convalescent COVID-19 samples from the United States, Italy and Spain. From T cells, B-cell-depleted T cells, or PBMCs came the material, which was cDNA or gDNA.

As handled by the study authors: Estimation of nucleated cell counts relied on the amplification of reference gene primers. The data were produced by immunoSEQ multiplex PCR, yet TCRdb's version contains in-frame clones alone and is incomplete. The V and J calls and clone size come from that table; D and trimming were worked out from the DNA. The sample contains around 60,000 clones, 70% to 90% of which appear only once. The source material was peripheral blood. The receptor comes from a man between 65 and 85 years old with acute or convalescent COVID-19.

CDR3 protein: CASSLRQGAGGELFF. The CDR3, as DNA: TGTGCCAGCAGCCTAAGACAGGGGGCTGGCGGGGAGCTGTTTTTT. J is TRBJ2-2 and V is TRBV7-9, with 10 bases fitting TRBD1. V shed 5 bases and J 7 bases; nucleotides not matched to a gene: 7. Germline V gene sequence: CDR1 SEHNR, CDR2 FQNEAQ (reference sequence). This CDR3 has 15 residues.